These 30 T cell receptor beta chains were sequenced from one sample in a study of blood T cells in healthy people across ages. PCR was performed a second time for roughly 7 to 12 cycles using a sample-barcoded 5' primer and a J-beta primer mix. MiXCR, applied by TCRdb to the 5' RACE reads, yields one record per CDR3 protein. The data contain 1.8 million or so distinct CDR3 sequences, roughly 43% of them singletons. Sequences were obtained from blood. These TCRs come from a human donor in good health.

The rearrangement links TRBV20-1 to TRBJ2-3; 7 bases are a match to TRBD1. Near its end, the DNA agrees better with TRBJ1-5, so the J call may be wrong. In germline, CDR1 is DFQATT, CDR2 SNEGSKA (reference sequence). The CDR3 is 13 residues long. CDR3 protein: CSARSGQTDTQHF. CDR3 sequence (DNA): TGCAGTGCTAGGTCGGGACAGACAGATACGCAGCATTTT.

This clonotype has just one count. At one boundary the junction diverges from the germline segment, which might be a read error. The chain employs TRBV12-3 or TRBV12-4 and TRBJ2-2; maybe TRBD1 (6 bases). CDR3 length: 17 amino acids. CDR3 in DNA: TGTGCCAGCAGTTTAGTCCAGGGGCGGTTTAACACCGGGGAGCGGTTTTTT. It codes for CASSLVQGRFNTGERFF.

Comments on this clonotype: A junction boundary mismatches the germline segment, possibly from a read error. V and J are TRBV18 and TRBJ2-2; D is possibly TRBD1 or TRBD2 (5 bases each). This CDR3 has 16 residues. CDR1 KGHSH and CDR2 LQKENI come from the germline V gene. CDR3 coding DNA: TGTGCTAGCTCGTCAGCCGGGACCAAGAACACCGGGGAGCTGTTTTTT. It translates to CASSSAGTKNTGELFF.

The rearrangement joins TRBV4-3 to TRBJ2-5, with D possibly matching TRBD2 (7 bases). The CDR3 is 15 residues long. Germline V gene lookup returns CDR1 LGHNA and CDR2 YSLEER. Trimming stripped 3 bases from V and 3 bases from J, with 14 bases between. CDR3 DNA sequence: TGCGCCAGCAGCCAGATGGGGGGGGCTGAAGAGACCCAGTACTTC. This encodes CASSQMGGAEETQYF.

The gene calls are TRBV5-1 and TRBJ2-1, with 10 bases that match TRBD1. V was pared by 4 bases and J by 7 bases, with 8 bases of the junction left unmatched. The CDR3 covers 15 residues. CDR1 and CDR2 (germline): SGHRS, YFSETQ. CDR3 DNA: TGCGCCAGCAGCCCATTGGGACAGGGGTTGAATGAGCAGTTCTTC. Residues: CASSPLGQGLNEQFF.

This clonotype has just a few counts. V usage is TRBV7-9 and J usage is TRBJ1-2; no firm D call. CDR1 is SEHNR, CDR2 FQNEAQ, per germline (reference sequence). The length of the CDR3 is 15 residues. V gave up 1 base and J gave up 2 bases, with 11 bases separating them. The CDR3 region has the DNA TGTGCCAGCAGCTTAGTCCTCCAGGAGAACTATGGCTACACCTTC. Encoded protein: CASSLVLQENYGYTF.

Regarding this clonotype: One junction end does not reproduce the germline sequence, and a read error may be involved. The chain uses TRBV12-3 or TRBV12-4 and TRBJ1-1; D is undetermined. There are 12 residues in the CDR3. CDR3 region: CAGSWITVEAFF. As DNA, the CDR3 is TGTGCCGGCAGTTGGATAACAGTGGAAGCTTTCTTT.

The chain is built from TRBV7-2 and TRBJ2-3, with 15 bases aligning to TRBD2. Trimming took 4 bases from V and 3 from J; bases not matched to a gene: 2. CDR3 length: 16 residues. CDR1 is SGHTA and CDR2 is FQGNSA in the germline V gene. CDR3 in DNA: TGTGCCAGCAGCTGGACTAGCGGGGGGGATACAGATACGCAGTATTTT. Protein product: CASSWTSGGDTDTQYF. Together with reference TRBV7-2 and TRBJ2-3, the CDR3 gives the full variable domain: GAGVSQSPSNKVTEKGKDVELRCDPISGHTALYWYRQSLGQGLEFLIYFQGNSAPDKSGLPSDRFSAERTGGSVSTLTIQRTQQEDSAVYLCASSWTSGGDTDTQYFGPGTRLTVL.

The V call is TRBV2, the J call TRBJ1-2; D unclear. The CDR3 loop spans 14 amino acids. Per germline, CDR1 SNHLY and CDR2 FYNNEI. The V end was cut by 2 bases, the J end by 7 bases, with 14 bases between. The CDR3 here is CASSETPDDGGYTF. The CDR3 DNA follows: TGTGCCAGCAGTGAAACCCCGGACGACGGTGGCTACACCTTC.

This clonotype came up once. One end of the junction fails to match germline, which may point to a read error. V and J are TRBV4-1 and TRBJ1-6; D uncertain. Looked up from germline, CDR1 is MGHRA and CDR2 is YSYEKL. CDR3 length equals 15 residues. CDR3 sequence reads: CASRQGGVGVSPLHF. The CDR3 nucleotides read TGCGCCAGCAGACAAGGCGGGGTCGGGGTTTCACCCCTCCACTTT.

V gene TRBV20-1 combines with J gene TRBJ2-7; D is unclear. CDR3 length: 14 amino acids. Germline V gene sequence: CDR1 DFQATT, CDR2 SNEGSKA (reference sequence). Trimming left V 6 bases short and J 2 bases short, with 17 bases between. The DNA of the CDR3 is TGCAGTGCCACCCCTCCCCAAAGCCCCTACGAGCAGTACTTC. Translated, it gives CSATPPQSPYEQYF.

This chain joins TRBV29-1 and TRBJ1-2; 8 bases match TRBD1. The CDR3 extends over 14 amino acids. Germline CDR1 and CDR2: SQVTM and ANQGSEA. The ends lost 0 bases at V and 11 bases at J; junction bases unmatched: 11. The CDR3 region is CSVEDRRDRPLYTF. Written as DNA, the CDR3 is TGCAGCGTTGAAGATCGCCGGGACAGGCCTCTGTACACCTTC.

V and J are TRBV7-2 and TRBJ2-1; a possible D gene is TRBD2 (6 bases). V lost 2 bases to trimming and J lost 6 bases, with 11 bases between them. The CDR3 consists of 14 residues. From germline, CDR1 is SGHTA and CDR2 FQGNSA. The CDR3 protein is CASSLQLAGNEQFF. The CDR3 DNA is TGTGCCAGCAGCTTACAACTAGCAGGCAATGAGCAGTTCTTC.

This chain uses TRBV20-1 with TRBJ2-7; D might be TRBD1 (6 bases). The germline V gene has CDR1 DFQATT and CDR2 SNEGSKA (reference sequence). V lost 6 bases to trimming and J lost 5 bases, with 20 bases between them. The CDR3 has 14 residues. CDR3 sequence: CSALLPGTKDEQYF. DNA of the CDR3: TGCAGTGCCCTTTTGCCCGGGACAAAGGACGAGCAGTACTTC.

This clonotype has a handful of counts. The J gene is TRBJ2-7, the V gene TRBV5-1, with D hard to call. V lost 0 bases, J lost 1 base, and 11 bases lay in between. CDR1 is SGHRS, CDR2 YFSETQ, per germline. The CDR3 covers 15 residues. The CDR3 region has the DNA TGCGCCAGCAGCTTGGGCCCGTCAGAATCCTACGAGCAGTACTTC. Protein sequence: CASSLGPSESYEQYF.

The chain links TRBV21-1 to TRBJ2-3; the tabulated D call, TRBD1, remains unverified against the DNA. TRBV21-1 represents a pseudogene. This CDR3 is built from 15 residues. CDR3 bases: TGTGCCAGCAGCCCGACAGGGCGGACAACAGATACGCAGTATTTT. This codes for CASSPTGRTTDTQYF.

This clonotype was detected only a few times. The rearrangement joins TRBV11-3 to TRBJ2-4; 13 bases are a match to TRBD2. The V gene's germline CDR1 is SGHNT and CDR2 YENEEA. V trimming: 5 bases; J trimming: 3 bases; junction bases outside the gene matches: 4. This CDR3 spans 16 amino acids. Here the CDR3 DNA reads TGTGCCAGCAGCCAGGGACTAGCGGGGTACAAAAACATTCAGTACTTC. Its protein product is CASSQGLAGYKNIQYF.

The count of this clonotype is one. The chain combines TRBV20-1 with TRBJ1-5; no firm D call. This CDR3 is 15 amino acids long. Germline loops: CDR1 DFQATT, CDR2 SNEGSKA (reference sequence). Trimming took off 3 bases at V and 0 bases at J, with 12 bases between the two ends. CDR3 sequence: CSASTGQYSNQPQHF. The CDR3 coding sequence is TGCAGTGCTAGTACGGGCCAGTATAGCAATCAGCCCCAGCATTTT.

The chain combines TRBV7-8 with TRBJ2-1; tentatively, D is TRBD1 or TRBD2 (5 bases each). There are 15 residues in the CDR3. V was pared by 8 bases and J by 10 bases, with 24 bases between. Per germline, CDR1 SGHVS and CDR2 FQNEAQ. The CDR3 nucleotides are TGTGCCAGCTCACCCCGGGACCTAGGAGGATCGGAGCAGTTCTTC. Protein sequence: CASSPRDLGGSEQFF.

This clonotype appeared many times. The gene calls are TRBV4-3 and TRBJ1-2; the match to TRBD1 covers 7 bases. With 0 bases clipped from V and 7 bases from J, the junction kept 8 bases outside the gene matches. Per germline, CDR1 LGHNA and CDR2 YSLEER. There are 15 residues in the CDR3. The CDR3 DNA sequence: TGCGCCAGCAGCCAAGATCCAGAGGGGGCCGGTGGCTACACCTTC. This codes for CASSQDPEGAGGYTF.

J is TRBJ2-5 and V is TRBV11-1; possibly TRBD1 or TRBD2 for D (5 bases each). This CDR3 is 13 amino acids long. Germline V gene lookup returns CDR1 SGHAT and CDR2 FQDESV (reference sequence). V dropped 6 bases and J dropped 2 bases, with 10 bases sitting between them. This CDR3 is CASRGDEQETQYF. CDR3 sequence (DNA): TGTGCCAGCAGGGGGGACGAGCAAGAGACCCAGTACTTC.

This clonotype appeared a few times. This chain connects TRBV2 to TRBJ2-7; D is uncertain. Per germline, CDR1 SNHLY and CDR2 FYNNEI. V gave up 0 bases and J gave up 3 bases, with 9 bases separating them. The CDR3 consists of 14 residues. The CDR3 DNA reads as TGTGCCAGCAGTGAAGCGGGAAAAATCTACGAGCAGTACTTC. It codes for CASSEAGKIYEQYF.

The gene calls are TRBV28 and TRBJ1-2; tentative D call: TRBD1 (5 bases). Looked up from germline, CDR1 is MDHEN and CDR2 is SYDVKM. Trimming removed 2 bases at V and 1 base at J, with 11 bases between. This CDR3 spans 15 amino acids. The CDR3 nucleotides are TGTGCCAGCAGTTTACGTCCAGGGTATAACTATGGCTACACCTTC. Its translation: CASSLRPGYNYGYTF.

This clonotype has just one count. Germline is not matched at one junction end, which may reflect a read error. This CDR3 reads CAISELSSAESTDTQYF. The DNA of the CDR3 is TGTGCCATCAGTGAACTCAGTAGCGCGGAAAGCACAGATACGCAGTATTTT. The chain joins TRBV2 to TRBJ2-3; D may be TRBD2 (5 bases). This CDR3 spans 17 amino acids. Looked up from germline, CDR1 is SNHLY and CDR2 is FYNNEI.

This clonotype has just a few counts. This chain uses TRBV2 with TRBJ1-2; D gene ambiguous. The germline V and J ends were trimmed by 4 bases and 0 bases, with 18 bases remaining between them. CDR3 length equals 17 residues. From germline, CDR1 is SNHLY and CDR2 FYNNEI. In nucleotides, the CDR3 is TGTGCCAGCAGTGTCACCCAAGCGGCAGCAACTAACTATGGCTACACCTTC. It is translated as CASSVTQAAATNYGYTF.

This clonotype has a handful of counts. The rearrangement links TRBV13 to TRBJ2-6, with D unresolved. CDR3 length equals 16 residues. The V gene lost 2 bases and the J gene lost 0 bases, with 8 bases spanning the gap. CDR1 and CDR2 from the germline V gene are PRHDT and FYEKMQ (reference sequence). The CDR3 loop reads CASSLQLNSGANVLTF. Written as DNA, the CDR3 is TGTGCCAGCAGCTTACAGCTGAACTCTGGGGCCAACGTCCTGACTTTC.

The CDR3 region is CASSPGLAGQNNEQFF. In DNA form, the CDR3 reads TGTGCCAGCTCACCCGGACTAGCGGGACAGAACAATGAGCAGTTCTTC. This chain joins TRBV18 and TRBJ2-1; 12 bases map to TRBD2. The CDR3 has 16 residues. J gave up 5 bases and V 3 bases, and 5 bases lay outside the gene matches. Germline V lookup: CDR1 KGHSH, CDR2 LQKENI.

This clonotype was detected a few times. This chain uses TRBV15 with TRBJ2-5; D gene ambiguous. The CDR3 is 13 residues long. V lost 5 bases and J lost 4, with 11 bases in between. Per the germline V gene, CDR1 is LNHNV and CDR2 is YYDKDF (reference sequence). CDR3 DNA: TGTGCCACCAGCCCCCGACGGTCAGAGACCCAGTACTTC. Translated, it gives CATSPRRSETQYF.

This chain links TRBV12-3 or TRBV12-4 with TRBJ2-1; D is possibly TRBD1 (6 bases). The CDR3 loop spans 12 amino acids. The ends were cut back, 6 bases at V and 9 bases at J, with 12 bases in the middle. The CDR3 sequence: CASSPGTPEQFF. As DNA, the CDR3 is TGTGCCAGCAGCCCTGGGACACCTGAGCAGTTCTTC.

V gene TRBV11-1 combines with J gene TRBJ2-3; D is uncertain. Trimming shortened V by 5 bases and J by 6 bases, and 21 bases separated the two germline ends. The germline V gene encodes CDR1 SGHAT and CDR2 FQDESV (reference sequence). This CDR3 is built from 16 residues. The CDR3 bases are TGTGCCAGCAGCCCTCCGGCTAGTCCAGTTTGGGATACGCAGTATTTT. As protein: CASSPPASPVWDTQYF.